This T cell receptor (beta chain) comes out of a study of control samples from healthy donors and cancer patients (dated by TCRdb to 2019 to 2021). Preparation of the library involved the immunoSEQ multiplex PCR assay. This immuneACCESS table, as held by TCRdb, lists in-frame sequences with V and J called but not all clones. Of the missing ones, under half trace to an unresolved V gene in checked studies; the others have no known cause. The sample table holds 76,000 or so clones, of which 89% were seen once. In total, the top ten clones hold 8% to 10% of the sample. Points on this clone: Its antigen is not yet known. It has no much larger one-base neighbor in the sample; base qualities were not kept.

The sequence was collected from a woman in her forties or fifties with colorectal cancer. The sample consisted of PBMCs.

The CDR3 reads CASSQEIPGSANTGELFF. Here is the DNA: TGCGCCAGCAGCCAAGAAATCCCAGGAAGCGCGAACACCGGGGAGCTGTTTTTT. The chain couples TRBV4-1 to TRBJ2-2; too little of a D gene remains to name it. The CDR3 sequence holds 18 residues, the cysteine and phenylalanine included. CDR3 DNA only is kept here, 54 bases in frame from base 1. The germline V gene provides CDR1 MGHRA and CDR2 YSYEKL. The V and J ends are trimmed by 0 bases and 0 bases, leaving 14 bases between them.